Given below is one T cell receptor (beta chain) in context. The ends lost 2 bases at V and 4 bases at J; junction bases unmatched: 2. Germline loops: CDR1 MNHEY, CDR2 SMNVEV (reference sequence). The CDR3 consists of 14 residues. The data were obtained in a study of blood T cell repertoires in COVID-19. As for the study in general: Sites in the United States, Italy and Spain provided acute and convalescent COVID-19 samples. Nucleic acid was either cDNA or gDNA, and it came from T cells, B-cell-depleted T cells, or PBMCs.

Per the authors' pipeline: Amplification of reference gene primers was used by the study to estimate nucleated cell counts. Measured with immunoSEQ multiplex PCR; TCRdb has only the in-frame clones, and not every one. D and trimming were read from the DNA, whereas the V and J calls and clone size are those reported in that table. Here the sample spans 240,000 or so clones, around three quarters being singletons. Sequenced sample: peripheral blood. The gene calls are TRBV27 and TRBJ2-7; 10 positions agree with TRBD2. The TCR was taken from an elderly woman with acute or convalescent COVID-19. The CDR3 nucleotides read TGTGCCAGCAGTTTAACGGGACTAGCGTACGAGCAGTACTTC. Its translation: CASSLTGLAYEQYF.